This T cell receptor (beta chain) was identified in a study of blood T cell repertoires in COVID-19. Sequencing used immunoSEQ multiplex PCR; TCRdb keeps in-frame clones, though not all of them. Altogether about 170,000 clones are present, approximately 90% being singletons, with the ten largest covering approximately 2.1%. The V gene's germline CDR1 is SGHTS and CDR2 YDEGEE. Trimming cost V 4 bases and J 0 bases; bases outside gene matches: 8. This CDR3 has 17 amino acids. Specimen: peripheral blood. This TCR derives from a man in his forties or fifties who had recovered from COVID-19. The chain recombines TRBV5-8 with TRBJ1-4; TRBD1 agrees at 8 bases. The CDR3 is CASSDGQGPATNEKLFF. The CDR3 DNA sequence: TGTGCCAGCAGCGACGGACAGGGCCCTGCAACTAATGAAAAACTGTTTTTT.